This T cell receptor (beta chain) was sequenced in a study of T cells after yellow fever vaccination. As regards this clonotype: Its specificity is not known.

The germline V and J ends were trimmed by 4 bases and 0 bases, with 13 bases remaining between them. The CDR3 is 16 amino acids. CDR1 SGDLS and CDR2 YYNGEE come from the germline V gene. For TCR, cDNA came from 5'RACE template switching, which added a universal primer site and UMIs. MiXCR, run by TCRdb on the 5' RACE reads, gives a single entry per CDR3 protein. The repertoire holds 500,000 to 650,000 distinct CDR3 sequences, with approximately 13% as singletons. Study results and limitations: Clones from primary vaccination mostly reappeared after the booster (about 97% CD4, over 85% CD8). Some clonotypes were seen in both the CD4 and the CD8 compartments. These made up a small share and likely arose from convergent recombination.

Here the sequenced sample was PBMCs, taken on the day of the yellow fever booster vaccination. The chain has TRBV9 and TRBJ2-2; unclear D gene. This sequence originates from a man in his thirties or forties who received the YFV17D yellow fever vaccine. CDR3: CASSTPTTANTGELFF. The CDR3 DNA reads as TGTGCCAGCAGCACACCGACGACCGCGAACACCGGGGAGCTGTTTTTT.